The sequence of this TCR beta chain was determined in a study of blood T cell repertoires in COVID-19. As for the study in general: Samples came from the United States, Italy and Spain, spanning acute and convalescent COVID-19.

Authors' methods: Amplification of reference gene primers provided the estimated nucleated cell counts. Profiled with immunoSEQ multiplex PCR; TCRdb holds only in-frame clones, not every one. V, J and clone size were drawn from that table, and D and trimming were deduced from the DNA. The profile covers about 29,000 clones, with 70% to 90% appearing a single time and roughly 3.9% taken by the ten largest. The length of the CDR3 is 14 residues. CDR1 is SGHVS and CDR2 is FQNEAQ in the germline V gene. V was pared by 4 bases and J by 3 bases, with 3 bases of the junction left unmatched. The clonotype originates from a human donor in a cohort sampled during active COVID-19. V is TRBV7-8 and J is TRBJ1-5; 7 bases align to TRBD1. Sequencing input: peripheral blood. Here the CDR3 reads CASSYDRANQPQHF. The CDR3 DNA reads as TGTGCCAGCAGCTATGACAGGGCCAATCAGCCCCAGCATTTT.